This entry is about one TCR beta chain. No antigen is known for it. Sorting with CD45RO/CCR7/CD25/CD127/CD95/CD27 yielded naive, central memory, regulatory and stem-like memory CD4+ cells. This specimen comes from a study of beta chain features in type 1 diabetes. cDNA synthesis used the whole RNA isolate, giving expressed TCRB sequences. Method: immunoSEQ multiplex PCR; TCRdb's copy keeps in-frame clones and lacks some. Of under 300,000 clones in the sample, roughly 13% were seen once. Deletions cut 2 bases from V and 8 bases from J, with 7 bases between. The CDR3 runs 12 residues. Germline V gene data show CDR1 as SGDLS and CDR2 as YYNGEE. Study-wide results and limits: Type 1 diabetes patients had TCRB CDR3s that were shorter (moderately but significantly so) in all four CD4+ subsets.

This TCR was sampled from a man under 40 with type 1 diabetes. The rearrangement links TRBV9 to TRBJ2-2; no firm D call. What was sequenced was naive CD4+ T cells from blood. The CDR3 spells CASSVLSGELFF. CDR3 in DNA: TGTGCCAGCAGCGTCTTGTCTGGGGAGCTGTTTTTT.